This TCR beta chain was captured by sequencing in a study of cytomegalovirus exposure and HLA in healthy donors. Study overall: Within the Caucasian-associated ancestry cluster were around four fifths of the 300 to 450 genotyped donors. Study-level points and caveats: Later analysis identified a missense DCLRE1C variant that was linked to TCR beta V- and J-gene trimming.

PCR was performed using 60 Vbeta and 13 Jbeta primers. The method was immunoSEQ multiplex PCR; TCRdb's version includes in-frame clones alone and lacks a portion of them. Seen here are approximately 200,000 clones, just under 80% observed once, and the top ten hold approximately 5.4%. This clone appeared once. As yet, its antigen is unknown. From germline, CDR1 is SGHRS and CDR2 YFSETQ. Trimming shortened V by 3 bases and J by 2 bases, and 11 bases separated the two germline ends. CDR3 length equals 14 residues. The sample comprised PBMCs. This TCR was recovered from a woman between 25 and 40 years old in good health and CMV-seropositive. The V gene is TRBV5-1, the J gene TRBJ2-5; D possibly corresponds to TRBD1 (5 bases). CDR3 protein: CASSSRQIQETQYF. The CDR3 region has the DNA TGCGCCAGCAGCTCCCGACAGATACAAGAGACCCAGTACTTC.